This is a list of T cell receptor beta chains from one sample in a study of Graves' ophthalmopathy and Graves' hyperthyroidism. TCRdb reanalysed the multiplex PCR reads using MiXCR and keeps one entry per CDR3 protein. Of hundreds of thousands of distinct CDR3 sequences listed, about 20% are singletons. The sequencing sample was made of peripheral blood. The receptors derive from a woman aged 18-29 years with stable Graves' hyperthyroidism. Some clones in this sample may be carry-over from other donors' samples. CDR3s include the opening cysteine and the closing phenylalanine or tryptophan. A D gene is named only where the DNA matches it firmly. Clone size appears in some rows only: once, few, many, or a class for an expanded clone.

j_gene,d_gene,v_gene,abundance,CDR3aa,CDR3nt
TRBJ1-3,NA,TRBV4-1,few,CASSHPGGSTTIYF,TGCGCCAGCAGCCACCCAGGTGGCTCCACCACCATATATTTT
TRBJ1-2,TRBD1,TRBV7-3,many,CASSLGTAGLNYGYTF,TGTGCCAGCAGCTTAGGGACAGCCGGGCTTAACTATGGCTACACCTTC
TRBJ2-2,TRBD1,TRBV20-1,few,CSARGGQGGTGELFF,TGCAGTGCTAGAGGTGGACAGGGAGGAACCGGGGAGCTGTTTTTT
TRBJ2-7,TRBD2,TRBV10-3,few,CATGRGLAGKIGNEQYF,TGTGCCACAGGGCGGGGACTAGCGGGAAAGATCGGCAACGAGCAGTACTTC
TRBJ1-1,TRBD1,TRBV20-1,NA,CSASDRGVAFF,TGCAGTGCCTCGGACAGGGGTGTTGCTTTCTTT
TRBJ2-7,NA,TRBV30,NA,CAWSVQDRGGQYF,TGTGCCTGGAGTGTACAGGACCGAGGCGGGCAGTACTTC
TRBJ1-1,NA,TRBV30,NA,CAWSSQGAMNTEAFF,TGTGCCTGGTCAAGCCAAGGGGCAATGAACACTGAAGCTTTCTTT
TRBJ1-6,NA,TRBV10-3,many,CAISPGPNNSPLHF,TGTGCCATCAGCCCCGGGCCTAATAATTCACCCCTCCACTTT
TRBJ1-1,NA,TRBV28,NA,CASSSPGQGEWLTEAFF,TGTGCCAGCAGTTCCCCAGGGCAGGGCGAATGGCTCACTGAAGCTTTCTTT
TRBJ2-7,NA,TRBV11-2,NA,CASSLVRAVSLYEQYF,TGTGCCAGCAGCTTAGTTAGGGCAGTTTCTCTCTACGAGCAGTACTTC
TRBJ1-1,NA,TRBV29-1,many,CSGDGENTEAFF,TGCAGCGGGGACGGTGAAAACACTGAAGCTTTCTTT
TRBJ2-5,NA,TRBV6-1,many,CASRDGIMGETQYF,TGTGCCAGCCGGGATGGTATTATGGGAGAGACCCAGTACTTC
TRBJ2-7,TRBD2,TRBV11-2,NA,CASSLDGPLADSYEQYF,TGTGCCAGCAGCTTAGATGGTCCACTAGCGGACTCCTACGAGCAGTACTTC
TRBJ1-3,TRBD1,TRBV18,NA,CASSGQGAGNTIYF,TGTGCCAGCTCAGGACAGGGGGCTGGAAACACCATATATTTT
TRBJ1-1,TRBD1,TRBV20-1,many,CSAPDREAFF,TGCAGTGCCCCGGACAGGGAAGCTTTCTTT
TRBJ1-1,NA,TRBV6-5,many,CASSYSTGRENTEAFF,TGTGCCAGCAGTTACTCAACAGGGAGGGAAAACACTGAAGCTTTCTTT
TRBJ2-5,NA,TRBV20-1,many,CSATRREETQYF,TGCAGTGCTACTCGCAGGGAAGAGACCCAGTACTTC
TRBJ1-2,NA,TRBV6-2/TRBV6-3,many,CASSPDIDYGYTF,TGTGCCAGCAGTCCCGACATTGACTATGGCTACACCTTC
TRBJ1-2,NA,TRBV3-1,NA,CASSLRTNDGYTF,TGTGCCAGCAGCCTCCGGACAAACGATGGCTACACCTTC
TRBJ1-1,NA,TRBV24-1,NA,CATSDLQGPNTEAFF,TGTGCCACCAGTGATTTGCAAGGGCCTAACACTGAAGCTTTCTTT
TRBJ2-7,NA,TRBV28,many,CASSLVGDEQYF,TGTGCCAGCAGTTTAGTGGGTGACGAGCAGTACTTC
TRBJ2-2,NA,TRBV15,few,CATRSGGTGGELFF,TGTGCCACCAGAAGCGGCGGGACTGGCGGGGAGCTGTTTTTT
TRBJ2-6,NA,TRBV19,many,CASSIDRVGTGANVLTF,TGTGCCAGTAGTATAGATAGAGTGGGTACTGGGGCCAACGTCCTGACTTTC
TRBJ2-1,NA,TRBV12-3/TRBV12-4,NA,CASSFINSNEQFF,TGTGCCAGCAGTTTTATAAACAGCAATGAGCAGTTCTTC
TRBJ2-2,NA,TRBV7-2,many,CASSRGIGELFF,TGTGCCAGCAGCCGAGGAATCGGGGAGCTGTTTTTT
TRBJ2-5,TRBD1,TRBV19,NA,CASSPDRVGETQYF,TGTGCCAGTAGTCCGGACAGGGTTGGGGAGACCCAGTACTTC
TRBJ1-2,TRBD1,TRBV12-3/TRBV12-4,NA,CASSKQGASGYTF,TGTGCCAGCAGTAAACAGGGGGCGAGTGGCTACACCTTC
TRBJ2-5,TRBD1,TRBV9,few,CASSPRQGFLETQYF,TGTGCCAGCAGCCCGAGACAGGGGTTCTTGGAGACCCAGTACTTC
TRBJ1-5,NA,TRBV3-1,many,CASSQVSREMAQHF,TGTGCCAGCAGCCAAGTTAGCAGGGAAATGGCCCAGCATTTT
TRBJ1-5,TRBD1,TRBV6-1,many,CASRPGQGPQPQHF,TGTGCCAGCAGGCCGGGACAGGGACCTCAGCCCCAGCATTTT
TRBJ1-5,NA,TRBV7-2,many,CASSLWGGQPQHF,TGTGCCAGCAGCTTATGGGGAGGACAGCCCCAGCATTTT
TRBJ1-2,NA,TRBV5-1,many,CASSPPISNYGYTF,TGCGCCAGCAGCCCCCCAATTAGCAACTATGGCTACACCTTC
TRBJ1-1,NA,TRBV20-1,many,CRGGSNTEAFF,TGCAGGGGGGGCTCGAACACTGAAGCTTTCTTT
TRBJ2-4,TRBD1,TRBV19,many,CASSRPGQGLFQYF,TGTGCCAGTAGTAGACCGGGACAGGGTCTGTTTCAGTACTTC
TRBJ1-5,NA,TRBV28,many,CASSLISAGRQPQHF,TGTGCCAGCAGTTTGATATCGGCAGGGAGACAGCCCCAGCATTTT
TRBJ1-2,NA,TRBV19,NA,CASSMVGLNWGYTF,TGTGCCAGTAGTATGGTTGGCTTGAATTGGGGCTACACCTTC
TRBJ1-1,NA,TRBV2,NA,CASNTLGTTEAFF,TGTGCCAGCAATACTTTAGGGACCACTGAAGCTTTCTTT
TRBJ1-2,TRBD1,TRBV6-1,NA,CASSSALGTGVKYGYTF,TGTGCCAGCAGCTCCGCCCTCGGGACAGGGGTTAAATATGGCTACACCTTC
TRBJ2-5,NA,TRBV7-9,many,CASWEVGVSGQETQYF,TGTGCCAGCTGGGAAGTGGGGGTTTCGGGACAAGAGACCCAGTACTTC
TRBJ2-7,NA,TRBV12-3/TRBV12-4,many,CASSPLDMASYEQYF,TGTGCCAGCAGTCCCCTGGACATGGCTTCCTACGAGCAGTACTTC
TRBJ1-5,NA,TRBV20-1,once,CSAIRAWRRSNQPQHF,TGCAGTGCTATCCGAGCCTGGCGGAGGAGCAATCAGCCCCAGCATTTT
TRBJ1-1,NA,TRBV2,many,CASSQSTVSEAFF,TGTGCCAGCAGCCAAAGCACAGTTTCTGAAGCTTTCTTT
TRBJ1-1,TRBD1,TRBV12-3/TRBV12-4,NA,CASRLTGTAEAFF,TGTGCCAGCAGGCTGACAGGGACGGCCGAAGCTTTCTTT
TRBJ1-1,NA,TRBV6-2/TRBV6-3,NA,CASSYQGVDTEAFF,TGTGCCAGCAGTTATCAGGGTGTGGACACTGAAGCTTTCTTT
TRBJ2-2,NA,TRBV14,few,CASSQKLPGELFF,TGTGCCAGCAGCCAGAAGTTACCCGGGGAGCTGTTTTTT
TRBJ1-5,NA,TRBV6-1,few,CASSDRSEQPQHF,TGTGCCAGCAGTGATCGGTCCGAGCAGCCCCAGCATTTT
TRBJ1-1,NA,TRBV12-3/TRBV12-4,many,CASSLDYTEAFF,TGTGCCAGCAGTCTTGATTACACTGAAGCTTTCTTT
TRBJ2-7,NA,TRBV20-1,many,CSASEGSGGPGDEQYF,TGCAGTGCTAGCGAGGGGTCGGGCGGCCCCGGAGACGAGCAGTACTTC
TRBJ1-5,TRBD1,TRBV19,NA,CASSIDPATGSNQPQHF,TGTGCCAGTAGTATAGACCCCGCGACAGGGAGCAATCAGCCCCAGCATTTT
TRBJ1-2,NA,TRBV6-5,NA,CASSLGRATYGYTF,TGTGCCAGCAGTTTAGGCAGGGCGACGTATGGCTACACCTTC
TRBJ1-1,NA,TRBV30,NA,CAWSVESTEAFF,TGTGCCTGGAGTGTCGAAAGTACTGAAGCTTTCTTT
TRBJ2-5,NA,TRBV7-2,NA,CASSLGLGQEKETQYF,TGTGCCAGCAGCTTAGGATTGGGGCAGGAAAAAGAGACCCAGTACTTC
TRBJ2-7,NA,TRBV2,many,CASELSAGTNYEQYF,TGTGCCAGCGAGCTCTCTGCAGGGACCAACTACGAGCAGTACTTC
TRBJ1-2,NA,TRBV12-3/TRBV12-4,NA,CASSPGPVANYGYTF,TGTGCCAGCAGTCCCGGGCCCGTAGCTAACTATGGCTACACCTTC